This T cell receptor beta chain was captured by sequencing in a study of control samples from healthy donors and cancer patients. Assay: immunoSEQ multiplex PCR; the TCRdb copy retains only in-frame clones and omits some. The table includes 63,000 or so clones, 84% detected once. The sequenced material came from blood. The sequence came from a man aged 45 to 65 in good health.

In DNA, the CDR3 is TGTGCCAGCAGCTTAGGGTCAGCGTCTAGCACAGATACGCAGTATTTT. It encodes CASSLGSASSTDTQYF. The rearrangement uses TRBV13 and TRBJ2-3; no clear D gene. V dropped 0 bases and J dropped 0 bases, with 10 bases sitting between them. Germline CDR1 and CDR2: PRHDT and FYEKMQ (reference sequence). The CDR3 spans 16 residues. The whole variable domain, filled in from reference TRBV13 and TRBJ2-3, reads AAGVIQSPRHLIKEKRETATLKCYPIPRHDTVYWYQQGPGQDPQFLISFYEKMQSDKGSIPDRFSAQQFSDYHSELNMSSLELGDSALYFCASSLGSASSTDTQYFGPGTRLTVL.